Listed here is a single T cell receptor beta chain. These data come from a study of T-cell reconstitution after alpha-beta-depleted transplantation in children. This sample's TCRbeta library carried unique molecular identifier barcodes. One entry per CDR3 protein results from TCRdb running MiXCR on the PCR reads. Of hundreds of thousands of distinct CDR3 sequences listed, around 12% were seen once; the top ten hold around 5.8%. CDR1 is SGHAT, CDR2 FQNNGV, per germline. The CDR3 is made up of 18 amino acids. V lost 4 bases, J lost 3 bases, and 15 bases stayed unmatched. The specimen was PBMCs from the stem cell graft donor, collected from the stem cell graft. The clonotype comes from a human donor who donated a stem cell graft to a child with combined immunodeficiency. The chain links TRBV11-2 to TRBJ2-7, with 10 bases identical to TRBD1. In nucleotides, the CDR3 is TGTGCCAGCAGCTCTACGAACCGGGACAGGGGAAAGGTCTACGAGCAGTACTTC. This encodes CASSSTNRDRGKVYEQYF.